One sample yielded the 15 T cell receptor beta chains listed below, sequenced in a study of T cell responses to AZD1222 COVID-19 vaccine. This table comes from immunoSEQ multiplex PCR, and its TCRdb copy is limited to in-frame clones, with some not included. The data contain 150,000 to 200,000 clones, 80% to 95% of them singletons. Sequenced material: peripheral blood, taken 28 days after the second AZD1222 dose. These receptors were collected from an adult who received the AZD1222 COVID-19 vaccine.

The rearrangement uses TRBV28 and TRBJ1-1; D remains unclear. This CDR3 has 13 amino acids. The V gene lost 3 bases and the J gene lost 10 bases, with 15 bases spanning the gap. Germline lookup yields CDR1 MDHEN and CDR2 SYDVKM. DNA for the CDR3: TGTGCCAGCAGTTTCGCTAACTCTATAGGAGCTTTCTTT. Translation gives CASSFANSIGAFF. Using reference TRBV28 and TRBJ1-1 for the parts outside the CDR3, the full variable domain is DVKVTQSSRYLVKRTGEKVFLECVQDMDHENMFWYRQDPGLGLRLIYFSYDVKMKEKGDIPEGYSVSREKKERFSLILESASTNQTSMYLCASSFANSIGAFFGQGTRLTVV.

The genes are TRBV28 and TRBJ2-7; D gene unclear. Trimming cost V 3 bases and J 6 bases, with 6 bases left between them. Germline V gene lookup returns CDR1 MDHEN and CDR2 SYDVKM. The CDR3 runs 11 residues. The CDR3 reads CASSFGLEQYF. The CDR3 coding sequence is TGTGCCAGCAGTTTCGGGCTCGAGCAGTACTTC. Supplemented by reference TRBV28 and TRBJ2-7, the full variable domain reads DVKVTQSSRYLVKRTGEKVFLECVQDMDHENMFWYRQDPGLGLRLIYFSYDVKMKEKGDIPEGYSVSREKKERFSLILESASTNQTSMYLCASSFGLEQYFGPGTRLTVT.

V gene TRBV10-2 combines with J gene TRBJ2-7; 11 bases fit TRBD1. Trimming cost V 8 bases and J 0 bases; bases outside gene matches: 3. Germline lookup yields CDR1 WSHSY and CDR2 SAAADI. The CDR3 contains 14 residues. CDR3 nucleotides: TGCGCCAGCGCCGGGACAGGGGGCTCCTACGAGCAGTACTTC. Protein product: CASAGTGGSYEQYF.

The rearrangement links TRBV12-5 to TRBJ2-1; D is uncertain. The V gene's germline CDR1 is LGHNT and CDR2 FRNRAP. The V gene lost 8 bases and the J gene lost 9 bases, with 20 bases spanning the gap. The CDR3 spans 14 residues. This CDR3 reads CASRQGLGSAEQFF. Written as DNA, the CDR3 is TGTGCTAGTCGGCAAGGATTGGGATCCGCTGAGCAGTTCTTC.

V and J are TRBV28 and TRBJ1-2; tentatively, D is TRBD1 (6 bases). Germline values: CDR1 MDHEN, CDR2 SYDVKM. Trimming took off 6 bases at V and 6 bases at J, with 20 bases between the two ends. The length of the CDR3 is 15 residues. This chain's CDR3 is CASRSNREPGNGYTF. The CDR3 DNA follows: TGTGCCAGCAGATCCAACAGGGAACCGGGGAATGGCTACACCTTC.

V and J are TRBV5-1 and TRBJ2-1; 8 positions match TRBD2. Per germline, CDR1 SGHRS and CDR2 YFSETQ. CDR3 length: 15 amino acids. Trimming cost V 2 bases and J 8 bases; bases outside gene matches: 9. The CDR3 is CASSLGGRPGDEQFF. The CDR3 DNA reads TGCGCCAGCAGCTTAGGCGGGAGGCCGGGGGATGAGCAGTTCTTC.

The V call is TRBV3-1 (or the pseudogene TRBV3-2), the J call TRBJ1-5; D remains unclear. Between the trimmed V and J ends, which lost 8 bases and 6 bases, there was a span of 17 bases. The CDR3 extends over 14 amino acids. CDR1 LGHDT and CDR2 YNNKEL come from the germline V gene (reference sequence). The CDR3: CASGNRRAFQPQHF. For the CDR3, the DNA is TGTGCCAGCGGGAACCGGCGGGCGTTTCAGCCCCAGCATTTT.

This sequence joins TRBV18 and TRBJ2-6; D is undetermined. Trimming shortened V by 2 bases and J by 1 base, and 15 bases separated the two germline ends. This CDR3 region has 18 residues. Germline loops: CDR1 KGHSH, CDR2 LQKENI. CDR3 residues: CASSPSDRSFSGANVLTF. The CDR3 DNA reads as TGTGCCAGCTCACCAAGTGACCGATCTTTTTCTGGGGCCAACGTCCTGACTTTC.

CDR3 nucleotide sequence: TGTGCCAGTAGCAATACAGGTATCTACGAGCAGTACTTC. Translating it yields CASSNTGIYEQYF. The rearrangement joins TRBV19 to TRBJ2-7; D is perhaps TRBD1 (5 bases). With 6 bases removed from V and 3 bases from J, the gap between germline ends came to 12 bases. Germline CDR1 reads LNHDA; CDR2 reads SQIVND (reference sequence). This CDR3 has 13 residues.

The CDR3 nucleotides are TGTGCCAGCTCAAAAACTAGCGGAATTGACAATGAGCAGTTCTTC. It codes for CASSKTSGIDNEQFF. The genes are TRBV18 and TRBJ2-1, with 8 bases aligning to TRBD2. The V gene's germline CDR1 is KGHSH and CDR2 LQKENI. The CDR3 runs to 15 residues. Losses at the gene ends were 5 bases for V and 5 bases for J; bases not matched to a gene: 8.

This chain links TRBV7-2 with TRBJ2-7, with D hard to call. V lost 7 bases, J lost 2 bases, and 9 bases lay in between. The germline gives CDR1 SGHTA, CDR2 FQGNSA. This CDR3 has 12 residues. DNA of the CDR3: TGTGCCAGCAAGGGCAGGACCTACGAGCAGTACTTC. It translates to CASKGRTYEQYF.

The chain has TRBV19 and TRBJ1-6, with 7 bases fitting TRBD1. The CDR3 contains 15 residues. The germline V gene has CDR1 LNHDA and CDR2 SQIVND (reference sequence). With V trimmed by 0 bases and J by 9 bases, 5 bases remained unmatched. The DNA for the CDR3 is TGTGCCAGTAGTATAGATAGAGGGGGCGGTTCACCCCTCCACTTT. It yields the protein CASSIDRGGGSPLHF.

This clone came up once. The rearrangement links TRBV9 to TRBJ1-1; perhaps TRBD1 as D (6 bases). The CDR3 is 15 residues long. The germline V and J ends were trimmed by 4 bases and 1 base, with 14 bases remaining between them. From germline, CDR1 is SGDLS and CDR2 YYNGEE. The CDR3: CASSLWEGGNTEAFF. The DNA for the CDR3 is TGTGCCAGCAGCCTTTGGGAAGGGGGGAACACTGAAGCTTTCTTT. Full variable domain (outside the CDR3, taken from reference TRBV9 and TRBJ1-1): DSGVTQTPKHLITATGQRVTLRCSPRSGDLSVYWYQQSLDQGLQFLIQYYNGEERAKGNILERFSAQQFPDLHSELNLSSLELGDSALYFCASSLWEGGNTEAFFGQGTRLTVV.

In this sample, this clone turned up a few times. This sequence joins TRBV6-2 or TRBV6-3 and TRBJ1-5, with TRBD1 identical over 7 bases. CDR1 is MNHEY and CDR2 is SVGEGT in the germline V gene. V lost 6 bases to trimming and J lost 9 bases; unmatched junction nucleotides: 14. The CDR3 sequence is 15 residues long. The CDR3 DNA reads TGTGCCAGCAGCCACCGGGACAGTGGTTCGATGCCCCAGCATTTT. It translates to CASSHRDSGSMPQHF.

This sequence joins TRBV28 and TRBJ2-7; D possibly corresponds to TRBD2 (7 bases). Per the germline V gene, CDR1 is MDHEN and CDR2 is SYDVKM. Trimming removed 3 bases at V and 7 bases at J, with 19 bases between. The CDR3 has 15 residues. CDR3 residues: CASSLGASGKREQYF. DNA of the CDR3: TGTGCCAGCAGTTTGGGGGCTAGCGGCAAACGGGAGCAGTACTTC.